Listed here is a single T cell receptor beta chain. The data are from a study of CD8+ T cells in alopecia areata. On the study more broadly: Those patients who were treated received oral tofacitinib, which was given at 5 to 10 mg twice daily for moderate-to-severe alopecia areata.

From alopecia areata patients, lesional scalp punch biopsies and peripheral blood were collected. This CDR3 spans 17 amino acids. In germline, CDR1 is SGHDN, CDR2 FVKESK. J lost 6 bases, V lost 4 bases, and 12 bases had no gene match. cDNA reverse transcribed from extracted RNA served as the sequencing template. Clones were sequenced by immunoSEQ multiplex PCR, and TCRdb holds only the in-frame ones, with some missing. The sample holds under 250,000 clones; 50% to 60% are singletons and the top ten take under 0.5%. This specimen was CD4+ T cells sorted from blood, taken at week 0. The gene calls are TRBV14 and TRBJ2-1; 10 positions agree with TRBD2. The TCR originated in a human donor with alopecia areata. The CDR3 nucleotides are TGTGCCAGCAGCCCCCTAACTGCTAGCGGGAGTTCCAATGAGCAGTTCTTC. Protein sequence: CASSPLTASGSSNEQFF.